Listed below are T cell receptor beta chains from one sample, sequenced in a study of CD8+CD57+ T cells in acquired aplastic anemia. In TCRdb, the reads were re-called with MiXCR into one record per CDR3 protein. The table shows approximately 81,000 distinct CDR3 sequences, with about 45% occurring only once. Sample: sorted CD4+, CD8+, or CD8+CD57+ T cells (not recorded which) from PBMCs. Receptors originate from a human donor in good health, serving as a control. CDR3s include the opening cysteine and the closing phenylalanine or tryptophan. The D gene is left open where the match is weak. A clone size is listed for some rows: how often the clone was seen (once, few, many), or a class if it is expanded.

TRBJ1-2 | TRBD1 | many | 17 | TRBV12-3/TRBV12-4 | TGTGCCAGCAGCCTACCCGGGACAGGATCCCATTTAGAGGGCTACACCTTC | CASSLPGTGSHLEGYTF
TRBJ1-2 | - | - | 9 | TRBV29-1 | TGCAGCGTTGAAACTGGCTACACCTTC | CSVETGYTF
TRBJ2-5 | TRBD1 | - | 15 | TRBV10-3 | TGTGCCATCAGTGCCCAGACAGGGGCGCAAGAGACCCAGTACTTC | CAISAQTGAQETQYF
TRBJ2-3 | TRBD1 | - | 14 | TRBV6-1 | TGTGCCAGCAGTCCCAGGGGGCCCACAGATACGCAGTATTTT | CASSPRGPTDTQYF
TRBJ2-7 | TRBD2 | few | 14 | TRBV19 | TGTGCCAGCGCGACTAGCGGGAGGGCCAGGGAGCAGTACTTC | CASATSGRAREQYF
TRBJ1-3 | TRBD1 | many | 14 | TRBV9 | TGTGCCAGCAGCGGGGACAGAGAGGGAAACACCATATATTTT | CASSGDREGNTIYF
TRBJ2-7 | - | many | 18 | TRBV7-2 | TGTGCCAGCAGCTTAGCGGGACCGTTAAGGGTGGCGGTCTACGAGCAGTACTTC | CASSLAGPLRVAVYEQYF
TRBJ1-2 | TRBD1 | - | 16 | TRBV19 | TGTGCCAGTAGTACTCCTCGGACAGGAGCTAACTATGGCTACACCTTC | CASSTPRTGANYGYTF
TRBJ2-7 | - | - | 12 | TRBV2 | TGTGCCAGCAGGGGCGAAGGCTACGAGCAGTACTTC | CASRGEGYEQYF
TRBJ2-3 | - | once | 14 | TRBV10-3 | TGTGCCATCAGTTCGGGGGCCGATACAGATACGCAGTATTTT | CAISSGADTDTQYF
TRBJ1-1 | - | - | 14 | TRBV27 | TGTGCCAGCAGTTGGGGCCAAAAGAACACTGAAGCTTTCTTT | CASSWGQKNTEAFF
TRBJ2-2 | - | many | 14 | TRBV19 | TGTGCCAGTAGTATAGGCGTGGACACCGGGGAGCTGTTTTTT | CASSIGVDTGELFF
TRBJ1-6 | - | many | 13 | TRBV7-8 | TGTGCCAGCAGCTTACTTTCCGGGGCCCCCCTCCACTTT | CASSLLSGAPLHF
TRBJ1-1 | - | many | 12 | TRBV10-3 | TGTGCCATCAGTGAGTCGGGACGGGAAGCTTTCTTT | CAISESGREAFF
TRBJ2-3 | - | - | 15 | TRBV25-1 | TGTGCCAGCAGCTTGGCGGGCGTTAGCACAGATACGCAGTGTTTT | CASSLAGVSTDTQCF
TRBJ2-5 | - | - | 15 | TRBV4-3 | TGCGCCAGCAGCCAAGCGGCTAGGAGCCAAGAGACCCAGTACTTC | CASSQAARSQETQYF
TRBJ2-7 | - | - | 11 | TRBV10-1 | TGCGCCAGCACGATCGACCGGTCGCAGTACTTC | CASTIDRSQYF
TRBJ1-2 | TRBD1 | - | 15 | TRBV4-3 | TGCGCCAGCAGCCTTAGACAGGGGGCTAACTATGGCTACACCTTC | CASSLRQGANYGYTF